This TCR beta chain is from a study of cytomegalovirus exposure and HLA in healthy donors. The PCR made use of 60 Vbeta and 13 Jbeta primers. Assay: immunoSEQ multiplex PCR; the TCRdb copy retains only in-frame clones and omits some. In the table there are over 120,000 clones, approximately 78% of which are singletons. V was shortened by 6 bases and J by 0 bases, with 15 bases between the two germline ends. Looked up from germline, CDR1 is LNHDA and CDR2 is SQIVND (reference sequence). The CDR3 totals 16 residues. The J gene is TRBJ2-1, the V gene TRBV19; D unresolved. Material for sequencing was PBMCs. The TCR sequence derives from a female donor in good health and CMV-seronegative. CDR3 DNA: TGTGCCAGTAGCATGCCTTCCCGGTCCTCCTACAATGAGCAGTTCTTC. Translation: CASSMPSRSSYNEQFF. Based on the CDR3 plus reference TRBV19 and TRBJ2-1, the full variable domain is DGGITQSPKYLFRKEGQNVTLSCEQNLNHDAMYWYRQDPGQGLRLIYYSQIVNDFQKGDIAEGYSVSREKKESFPLTVTSAQKNPTAFYLCASSMPSRSSYNEQFFGPGTRLTVL.